The entry below describes one T cell receptor beta chain. The authors' processing: Researchers report that nucleated cell counts were estimated from reference gene primer amplification. Only in-frame clones appear in the TCRdb table, and some are missing; sequencing was by immunoSEQ multiplex PCR. That table is the source of V, J and clone size, and D and trimming were worked out from the DNA. The sample includes around 110,000 clones, approximately 80% of them seen just once. CDR1 PRHDT and CDR2 FYEKMQ come from the germline V gene (reference sequence). Trimming cost V 4 bases and J 8 bases; bases outside gene matches: 5. This CDR3 has 15 residues. The data stem from a study of blood T cell repertoires in COVID-19. In the study overall: COVID-19 samples, acute and convalescent, were from the United States, Italy and Spain. Sources were T cells, B-cell-depleted T cells, or PBMCs; the material itself was cDNA or gDNA.

This TCR was recovered from a man between 65 and 79 years old with active or convalescent COVID-19. The sequenced sample was peripheral blood. The chain couples TRBV13 to TRBJ2-2; TRBD2 agrees at 12 bases. The CDR3 DNA follows: TGTGCCAGCAGCTCTAGCGGGAGGGCCCCGGGGGAGCTGTTTTTT. Protein sequence: CASSSSGRAPGELFF.